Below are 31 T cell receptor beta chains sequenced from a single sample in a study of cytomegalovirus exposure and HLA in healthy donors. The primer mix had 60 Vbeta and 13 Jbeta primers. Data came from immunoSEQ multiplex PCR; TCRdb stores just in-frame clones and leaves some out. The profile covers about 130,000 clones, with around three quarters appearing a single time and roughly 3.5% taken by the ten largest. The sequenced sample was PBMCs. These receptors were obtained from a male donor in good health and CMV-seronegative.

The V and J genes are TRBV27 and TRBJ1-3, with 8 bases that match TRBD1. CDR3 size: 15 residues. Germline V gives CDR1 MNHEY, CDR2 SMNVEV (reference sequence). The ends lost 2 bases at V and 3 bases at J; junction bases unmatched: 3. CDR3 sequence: CASSLGGTGGNTIYF. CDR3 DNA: TGTGCCAGCAGTTTAGGGGGGACAGGTGGAAACACCATATATTTT.

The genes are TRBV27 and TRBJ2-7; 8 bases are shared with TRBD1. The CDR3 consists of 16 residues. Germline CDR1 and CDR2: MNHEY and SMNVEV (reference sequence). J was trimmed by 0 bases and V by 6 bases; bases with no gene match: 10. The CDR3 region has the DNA TGTGCCAGCAGCCCCCAGGGGGCAAGGAGCTCCTACGAGCAGTACTTC. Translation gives CASSPQGARSSYEQYF.

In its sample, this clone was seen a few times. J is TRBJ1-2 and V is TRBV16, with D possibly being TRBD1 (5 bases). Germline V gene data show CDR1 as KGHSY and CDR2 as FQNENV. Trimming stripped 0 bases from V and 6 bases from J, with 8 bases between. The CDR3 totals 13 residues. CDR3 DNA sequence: TGTGCCAGCAGCCAATCCGGGGGTGATGGCTACACCTTC. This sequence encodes CASSQSGGDGYTF.

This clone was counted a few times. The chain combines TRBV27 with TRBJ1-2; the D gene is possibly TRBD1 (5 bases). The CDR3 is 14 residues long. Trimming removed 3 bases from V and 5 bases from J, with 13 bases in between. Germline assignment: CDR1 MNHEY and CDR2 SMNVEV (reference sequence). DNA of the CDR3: TGTGCCAGCAGTTTCAAGGTGGGGGGGTATGGCTACACCTTC. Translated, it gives CASSFKVGGYGYTF.

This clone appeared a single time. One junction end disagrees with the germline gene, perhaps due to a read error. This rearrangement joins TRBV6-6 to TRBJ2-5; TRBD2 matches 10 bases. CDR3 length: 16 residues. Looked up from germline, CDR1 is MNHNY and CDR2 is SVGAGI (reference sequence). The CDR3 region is CASSVDREAGGPGRNF. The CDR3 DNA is TGTGCCAGCAGTGTGGACAGGGAAGCGGGAGGGCCGGGGCGAAACTTC.

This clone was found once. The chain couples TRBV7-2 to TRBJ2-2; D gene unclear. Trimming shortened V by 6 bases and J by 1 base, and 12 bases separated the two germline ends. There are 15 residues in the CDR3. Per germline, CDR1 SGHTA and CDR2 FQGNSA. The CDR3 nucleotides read TGTGCCAGCAGTCCCGGCACAGTGAACACCGGGGAGCTGTTTTTT. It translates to CASSPGTVNTGELFF.

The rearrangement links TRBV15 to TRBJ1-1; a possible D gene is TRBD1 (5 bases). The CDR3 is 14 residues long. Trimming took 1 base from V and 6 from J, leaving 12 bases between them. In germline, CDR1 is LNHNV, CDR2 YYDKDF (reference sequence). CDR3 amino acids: CATSRGGETSEAFF. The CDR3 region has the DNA TGTGCCACCAGCAGAGGGGGGGAGACGTCTGAAGCTTTCTTT. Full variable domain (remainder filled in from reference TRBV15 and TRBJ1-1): DAMVIQNPRYQVTQFGKPVTLSCSQTLNHNVMYWYQQKSSQAPKLLFHYYDKDFNNEADTPDNFQSRRPNTSFCFLDIRSPGLGDTAMYLCATSRGGETSEAFFGQGTRLTVV.

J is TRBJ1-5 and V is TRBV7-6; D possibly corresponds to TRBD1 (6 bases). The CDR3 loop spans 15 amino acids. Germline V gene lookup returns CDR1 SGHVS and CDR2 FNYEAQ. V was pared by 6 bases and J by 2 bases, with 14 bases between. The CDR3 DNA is TGTGCCAGCAGTAGGACAGCCGGGGGCAATCAGCCCCAGCATTTT. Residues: CASSRTAGGNQPQHF. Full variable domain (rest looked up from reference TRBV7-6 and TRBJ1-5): GAGVSQSPRYKVTKRGQDVALRCDPISGHVSLYWYRQALGQGPEFLTYFNYEAQQDKSGLPNDRFSAERPEGSISTLTIQRTEQRDSAMYRCASSRTAGGNQPQHFGDGTRLSIL.

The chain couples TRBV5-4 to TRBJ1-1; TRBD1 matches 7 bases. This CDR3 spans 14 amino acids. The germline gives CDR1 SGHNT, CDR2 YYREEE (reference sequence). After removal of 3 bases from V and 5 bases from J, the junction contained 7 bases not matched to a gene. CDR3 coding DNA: TGTGCCAGCAGCTCAAAAGGGGGCGCGACTGAAGCTTTCTTT. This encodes CASSSKGGATEAFF.

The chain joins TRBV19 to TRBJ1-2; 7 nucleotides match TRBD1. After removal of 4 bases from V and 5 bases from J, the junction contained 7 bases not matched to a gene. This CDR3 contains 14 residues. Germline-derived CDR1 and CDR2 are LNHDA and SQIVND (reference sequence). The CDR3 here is CASSSRDRDYGYTF. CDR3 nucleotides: TGTGCCAGTAGTAGCAGGGACAGAGATTATGGCTACACCTTC.

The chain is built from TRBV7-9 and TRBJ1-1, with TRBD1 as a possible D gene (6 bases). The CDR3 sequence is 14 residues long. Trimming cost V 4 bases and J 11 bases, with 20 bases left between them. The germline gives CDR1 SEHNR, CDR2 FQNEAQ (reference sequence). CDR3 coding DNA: TGTGCCAGCAGCTCACCCGGGACACGGATTTTCGCTTTCTTT. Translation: CASSSPGTRIFAFF.

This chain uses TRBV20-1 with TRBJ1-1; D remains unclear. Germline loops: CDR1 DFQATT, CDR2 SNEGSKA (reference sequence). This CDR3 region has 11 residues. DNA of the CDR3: TGCAGCCCCCCGGGGAACACTGAAGCTTTCTTT. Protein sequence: CSPPGNTEAFF.

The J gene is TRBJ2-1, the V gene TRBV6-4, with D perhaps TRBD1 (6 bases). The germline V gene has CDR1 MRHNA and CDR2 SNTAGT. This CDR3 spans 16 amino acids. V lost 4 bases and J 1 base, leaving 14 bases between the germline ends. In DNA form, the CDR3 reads TGTGCCAGCAGTGTGCGAGGGCAGGGGTCCTACAATGAGCAGTTCTTC. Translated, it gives CASSVRGQGSYNEQFF.

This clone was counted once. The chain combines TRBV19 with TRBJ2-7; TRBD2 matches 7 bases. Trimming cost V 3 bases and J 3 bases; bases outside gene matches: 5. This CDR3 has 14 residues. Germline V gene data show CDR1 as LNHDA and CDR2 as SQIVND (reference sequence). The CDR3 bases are TGTGCCAGTAGTATGGGAGGGGTAAACTACGAGCAGTACTTC. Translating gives CASSMGGVNYEQYF. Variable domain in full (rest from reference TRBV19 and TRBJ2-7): DGGITQSPKYLFRKEGQNVTLSCEQNLNHDAMYWYRQDPGQGLRLIYYSQIVNDFQKGDIAEGYSVSREKKESFPLTVTSAQKNPTAFYLCASSMGGVNYEQYFGPGTRLTVT.

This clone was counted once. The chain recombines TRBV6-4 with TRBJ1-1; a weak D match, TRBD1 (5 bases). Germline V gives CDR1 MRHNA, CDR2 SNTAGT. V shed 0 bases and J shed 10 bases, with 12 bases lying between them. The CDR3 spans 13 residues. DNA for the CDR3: TGTGCCAGCAGTGACTCCCCAGGGTTAAGAGCTTTCTTT. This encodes CASSDSPGLRAFF.

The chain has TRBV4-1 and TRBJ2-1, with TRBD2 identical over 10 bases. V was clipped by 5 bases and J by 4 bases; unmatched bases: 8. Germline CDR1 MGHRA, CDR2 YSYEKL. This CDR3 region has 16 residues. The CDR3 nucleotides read TGCGCCAGCAGCGCCCACGGGACTAGCGCTTACAATGAGCAGTTCTTC. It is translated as CASSAHGTSAYNEQFF.

CDR3 region: CAWSVLPTSGSSDEFF. The CDR3 coding sequence is TGTGCCTGGAGTGTGTTGCCGACTAGCGGGAGCTCCGATGAGTTCTTC. V and J are TRBV30 and TRBJ2-1; 12 nucleotides match TRBD2. This CDR3 comprises 16 residues. The junction had 14 bases not matched to a gene; V was cut back by 0 bases and J by 14 bases. Germline assignment: CDR1 GTSNPN and CDR2 SVGIG (reference sequence).

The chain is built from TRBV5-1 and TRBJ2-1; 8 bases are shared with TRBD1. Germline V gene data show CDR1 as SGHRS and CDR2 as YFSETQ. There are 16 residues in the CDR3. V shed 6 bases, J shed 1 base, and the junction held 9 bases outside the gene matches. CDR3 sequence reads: CASKTTGGGSYNEQFF. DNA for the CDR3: TGCGCCAGCAAAACTACAGGGGGAGGATCCTACAATGAGCAGTTCTTC.

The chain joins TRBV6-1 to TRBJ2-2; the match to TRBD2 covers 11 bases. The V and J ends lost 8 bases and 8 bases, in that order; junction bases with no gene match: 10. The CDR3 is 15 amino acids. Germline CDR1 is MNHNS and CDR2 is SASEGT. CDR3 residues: CASRLGTSGTGELFF. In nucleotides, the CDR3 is TGTGCCAGCCGATTAGGGACTAGCGGAACTGGGGAGCTGTTTTTT.

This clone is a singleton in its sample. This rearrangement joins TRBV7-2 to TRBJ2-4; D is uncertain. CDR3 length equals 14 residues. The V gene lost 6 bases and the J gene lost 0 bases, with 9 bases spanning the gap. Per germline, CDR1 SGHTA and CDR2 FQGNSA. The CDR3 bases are TGTGCCAGCAGAGAACAAATAGCCAAAAACATTCAGTACTTC. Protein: CASREQIAKNIQYF.

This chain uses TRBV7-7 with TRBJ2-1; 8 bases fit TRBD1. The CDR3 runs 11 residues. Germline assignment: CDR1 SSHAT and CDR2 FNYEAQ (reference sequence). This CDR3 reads CARDRGNEQFF. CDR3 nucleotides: TGTGCTCGAGACAGGGGCAATGAGCAGTTCTTC.

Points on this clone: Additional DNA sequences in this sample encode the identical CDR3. As DNA, the CDR3 is TGTGCCAGCAGCTTGCGAGGGGGCCGCACAGATACGCAGTATTTT. It translates to CASSLRGGRTDTQYF. V gene TRBV5-4 combines with J gene TRBJ2-3, with 7 bases lining up with TRBD1. V trimming: 1 base; J trimming: 1 base; junction bases outside the gene matches: 3. Germline CDR1 is SGHNT and CDR2 is YYREEE (reference sequence). The CDR3 extends over 15 amino acids.

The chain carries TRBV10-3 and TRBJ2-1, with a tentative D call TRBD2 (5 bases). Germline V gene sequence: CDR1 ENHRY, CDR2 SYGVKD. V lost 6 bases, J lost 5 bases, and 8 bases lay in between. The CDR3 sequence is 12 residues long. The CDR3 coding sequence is TGTGCCATCAGGGACGGGAACAATGAGCAGTTCTTC. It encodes CAIRDGNNEQFF.

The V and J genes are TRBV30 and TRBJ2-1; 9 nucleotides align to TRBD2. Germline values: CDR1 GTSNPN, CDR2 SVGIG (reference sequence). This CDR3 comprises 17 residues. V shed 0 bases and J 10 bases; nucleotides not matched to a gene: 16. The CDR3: CAWSVRGASGIPGEQFF. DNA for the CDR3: TGTGCCTGGAGTGTACGGGGGGCTAGCGGGATACCCGGAGAGCAGTTCTTC.

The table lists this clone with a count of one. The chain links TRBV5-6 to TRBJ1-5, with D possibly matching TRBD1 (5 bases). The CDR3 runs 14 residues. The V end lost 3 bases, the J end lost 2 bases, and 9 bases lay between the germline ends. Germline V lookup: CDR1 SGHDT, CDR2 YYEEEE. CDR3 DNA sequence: TGTGCCAGCAGCTCGGGACTTGGCAATCAGCCCCAGCATTTT. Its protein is CASSSGLGNQPQHF.

The CDR3 is CASSLPGLNTGELFF. In DNA, the CDR3 is TGTGCCAGCAGCTTACCGGGACTGAACACCGGGGAGCTGTTTTTT. V gene TRBV7-9 combines with J gene TRBJ2-2, with D maybe TRBD2 (6 bases). Germline V lookup: CDR1 SEHNR, CDR2 FQNEAQ (reference sequence). Trimming took 2 bases from V and 1 from J, leaving 8 bases between them. The CDR3 is made up of 15 amino acids.

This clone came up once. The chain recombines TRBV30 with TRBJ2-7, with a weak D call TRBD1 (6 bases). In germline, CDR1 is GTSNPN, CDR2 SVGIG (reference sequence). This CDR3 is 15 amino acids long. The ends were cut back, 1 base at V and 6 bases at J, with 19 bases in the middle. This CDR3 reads CAWSGPGQIPGEQYF. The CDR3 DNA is TGTGCCTGGAGTGGACCTGGACAGATCCCTGGCGAGCAGTACTTC. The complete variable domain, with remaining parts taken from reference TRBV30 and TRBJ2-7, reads SQTIHQWPATLVQPVGSPLSLECTVEGTSNPNLYWYRQAAGRGLQLLFYSVGIGQISSEVPQNLSASRPQDRQFILSSKKLLLSDSGFYLCAWSGPGQIPGEQYFGPGTRLTVT.

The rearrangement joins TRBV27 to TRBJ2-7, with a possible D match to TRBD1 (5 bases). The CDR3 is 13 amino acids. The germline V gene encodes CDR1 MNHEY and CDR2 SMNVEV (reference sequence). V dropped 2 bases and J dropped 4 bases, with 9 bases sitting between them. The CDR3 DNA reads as TGTGCCAGCAGTTTAGGGGCCGGGTACGAGCAGTACTTC. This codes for CASSLGAGYEQYF.

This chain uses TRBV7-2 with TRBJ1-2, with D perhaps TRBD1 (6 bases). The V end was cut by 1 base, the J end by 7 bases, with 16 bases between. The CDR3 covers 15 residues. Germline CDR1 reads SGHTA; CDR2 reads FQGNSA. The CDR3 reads CASSLGGPGEGGYTF. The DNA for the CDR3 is TGTGCCAGCAGCTTAGGAGGTCCAGGGGAGGGTGGCTACACCTTC.

CDR3 loop: CASRAFDNSPLHF. DNA for the CDR3: TGTGCCAGCAGGGCATTTGATAATTCACCCCTCCACTTT. The chain uses TRBV28 and TRBJ1-6; D gene uncertain. Germline CDR1 reads MDHEN; CDR2 reads SYDVKM. Trimming removed 6 bases from V and 5 bases from J, with 8 bases in between. CDR3 length equals 13 residues.

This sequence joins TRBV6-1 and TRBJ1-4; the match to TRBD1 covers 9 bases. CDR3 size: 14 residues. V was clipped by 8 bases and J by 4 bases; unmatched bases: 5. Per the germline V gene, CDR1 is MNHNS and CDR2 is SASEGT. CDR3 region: CASQQGAGNEKLFF. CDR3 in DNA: TGTGCCAGCCAACAGGGGGCTGGTAATGAAAAACTGTTTTTT.